Described below is a single T cell receptor beta chain sequence and its context. Antigen specificity is unknown. The sample originates from a study of OX40 agonist ivuxolimab in advanced cancers. Germline values: CDR1 SGDLS, CDR2 YYNGEE. V was trimmed by 6 bases and J by 4 bases, leaving 10 bases between them. This CDR3 has 12 amino acids. The study's findings and limits: Expanded peripheral T-cell antigen specificity went undetermined.

The assay was immunoSEQ multiplex PCR, and TCRdb's table has in-frame clones only and misses some. The data show roughly 79,000 clones, approximately 90% seen once. The origin of this receptor is an adult with an advanced solid tumor such as melanoma, head and neck, liver or kidney cancer. This rearrangement joins TRBV9 to TRBJ1-2; maybe TRBD1 (6 bases). This material consisted of CD4+ or CD8+ T cells sorted from blood, taken in a trial of the OX40 agonist ivuxolimab. Here the CDR3 DNA reads TGTGCCAGCAATGAGGGGGGCTATGGCTACACCTTC. It codes for CASNEGGYGYTF.